The T cell receptor (beta chain) described here comes from a study of PD-1 blockade in classical Hodgkin lymphoma (TCRdb year 2020). A note on the overall study: Nivolumab dosing was 3 mg/kg intravenously every 2 weeks, continuing until either disease progression or unacceptable toxicity. To define a peripheral blood immune signature of response to PD-1 blockade in classical Hodgkin lymphoma, the study combined TCR beta sequencing with CyTOF.

Overall study outcomes, separate from this receptor: Baseline TCR diversity was reported to be lower in newly diagnosed patients than in healthy donors and to be lower still in relapsed/refractory patients. A significant rise by C4D1 was seen in CD4+ but not CD8+ TCR diversity (p=0.0027 vs p=0.16), with the rise being most apparent in complete responders (p=0.02). Only a single clinical trial cohort was studied, and what caused the repertoire differences, possibly disease activity or prior therapy, remained undefined. Trial patients with a complete response had baseline diversity similar to that of newly diagnosed patients, while partial responders and progressors had significantly lower diversity. Diversity was lower in patients who began nivolumab less than 1 year after ASCT, so these patients were left out of later analyses to avoid confounding by immune reconstitution.

Notes on this clone: The antigen it binds to is not known. No base quality values were provided; no much bigger clone lies one nucleotide off.

Trimming leaves V shorter by 4 bases and J shorter by 6 bases, with the junction holding 12 bases beyond the gene matches. From the cysteine up to the phenylalanine, the CDR3 has a length of 18 residues. Left in the record is the CDR3 DNA by itself, 54 bases read in frame from the first base. For CDR1 and CDR2, the germline V gene lists SGHAT and FQNNGV. The time point label on this specimen signifies: cycle 2 day 1 (C2D1) of nivolumab. Relapse after autologous stem cell transplantation had occurred in all trial patients, and cohorts A, B and C were distinguished by prior brentuximab vedotin exposure. The trial cohort comprised approximately 55 patients with relapsed/refractory classical Hodgkin lymphoma whose best overall responses were complete response, partial response or progressive disease. Trial patients were treated with single-agent nivolumab in the multi-cohort phase II CheckMate 205 trial. An independent review committee assessed best overall response by applying the 2007 International Working Group response criteria. Trial PBMCs were collected immediately before nivolumab initiation (C1D1) and during therapy at cycle 2 day 1 and cycle 4 day 1. Peripheral blood was collected in 8 mL Vacutainer Cell Preparation Tubes, from which PBMCs were isolated by centrifugation and then cryopreserved.

Genomic DNA was isolated using the Qiagen DNeasy kit from unsorted PBMCs as well as from negatively selected CD4+ and CD8+ fractions. TCR beta CDR3 regions were amplified by immunoSEQ multiplex PCR using primers annealing to V and J segments. A synthetic immune receptor repertoire was used to minimize amplification bias, and remaining bias was computationally removed after sequencing. On the study's bioinformatics: Repertoire diversity was quantified as the Shannon entropy index using custom Python scripts. The unsorted, CD4+ and CD8+ repertoires were each analyzed separately, with the exception of combined analyses, where CD4+ and CD8+ sequences were merged in silico. Clonal expansion was defined as a frequency increase of at least 2-fold after treatment compared with C1D1, and clones undetected at baseline were assigned a pseudocount of 0.5. Clones with 0 or 1 copy at C1D1 were classified as singleton clones, and clones with 2 or more copies were classified as non-singleton clones. By matching protein sequences in sorted samples from the same patient, clones expanded in unsorted samples were annotated as CD4+, CD8+ or unknown. Diversity changes from C1D1 to C4D1 were tested in paired samples using Wilcoxon tests. TCRdb carries this immuneACCESS record with in-frame sequences only. Its versions omit some clonotypes, under half of them owing to an unresolved V gene in the studies checked, with the rest unexplained. Clonal size and the V and J genes are those of that table, whereas D and trimming came from the DNA. The sample records about 23,000 clones, 80% to 90% of which are singletons. The top ten constitute about 7.8% of the sample.

The chain couples TRBV11-2 to TRBJ2-1; TRBD2 lines up with 13 middle nucleotides. The source is a human donor with classical Hodgkin lymphoma. The sequences come from peripheral blood mononuclear cells (PBMCs), collected before the second cycle of nivolumab. The CDR3 loop reads CASSSNPTSGGAGNEQFF. The nucleotides read TGTGCCAGCAGCTCCAACCCAACTAGCGGGGGGGCCGGCAATGAGCAGTTCTTC.